Below, one T cell receptor beta chain is given with its context. The antigen remains unidentified. Sequenced by immunoSEQ multiplex PCR; TCRdb stores in-frame clones only, minus some. The sample has about 8,000 clones; approximately 66% are singletons. The data derive from a study of early stage breast cancer tumors. On the study more broadly: ER+/PR+/HER2- status applied to about 70% of the 16 invasive breast tumors. Each sample averaged approximately 10-fold read coverage.

Study outcomes and limitations: Blood repertoires resembled normal breast more than tumor.

The CDR3 sequence is 11 residues long. Germline V gene data show CDR1 as DFQATT and CDR2 as SNEGSKA (reference sequence). Trimming took off 6 bases at V and 3 bases at J, with 9 bases between the two ends. The material sequenced was breast tumor tissue. This clonotype was obtained from a person aged 65 to 85 with breast cancer. This sequence joins TRBV20-1 and TRBJ2-7; tentatively, D is TRBD2 (7 bases). This CDR3 reads CSARGGYEQYF. DNA of the CDR3: TGCAGTGCGAGGGGGGGCTACGAGCAGTACTTC.